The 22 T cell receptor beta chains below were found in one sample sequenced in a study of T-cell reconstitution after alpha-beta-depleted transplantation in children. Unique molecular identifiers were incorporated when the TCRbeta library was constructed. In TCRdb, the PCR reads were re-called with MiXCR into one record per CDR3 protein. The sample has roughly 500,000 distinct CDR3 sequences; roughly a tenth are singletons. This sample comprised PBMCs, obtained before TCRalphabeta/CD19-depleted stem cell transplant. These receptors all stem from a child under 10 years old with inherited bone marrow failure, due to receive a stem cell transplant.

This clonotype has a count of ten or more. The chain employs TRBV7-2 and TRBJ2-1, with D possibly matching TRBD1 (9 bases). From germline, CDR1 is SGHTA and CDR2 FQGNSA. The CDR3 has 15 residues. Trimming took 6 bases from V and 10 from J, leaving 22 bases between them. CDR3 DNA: TGTGCCAGCAGGCAACAGGGGGCCCGGGGGGGAGAGCAGTTCTTC. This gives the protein CASRQQGARGGEQFF.

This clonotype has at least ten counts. As DNA, the CDR3 is TGCGCCAGCAGCCAAGATCGTTGGAGGGGGCTCACCGGGGAGCTGTTTTTT. Its translation: CASSQDRWRGLTGELFF. The chain employs TRBV4-3 and TRBJ2-2; TRBD1 is a possible D gene (7 bases). Germline V lookup: CDR1 LGHNA, CDR2 YSLEER. This CDR3 region has 17 residues. Trimming pared 0 bases from V and 4 bases from J, leaving 15 bases between.

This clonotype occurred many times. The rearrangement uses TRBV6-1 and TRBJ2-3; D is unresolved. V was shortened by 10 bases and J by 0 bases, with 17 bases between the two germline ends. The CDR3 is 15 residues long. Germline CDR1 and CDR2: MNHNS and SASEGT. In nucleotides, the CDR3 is TGTGCCACCCTACTGATTTGGCCCAGCACAGATACGCAGTATTTT. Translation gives CATLLIWPSTDTQYF.

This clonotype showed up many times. CDR3 sequence reads: CAIAAGQETQYF. CDR3 in DNA: TGTGCCATCGCAGCGGGCCAAGAGACCCAGTACTTC. The chain joins TRBV10-3 to TRBJ2-5; TRBD2 might be the D (6 bases). V was pared by 8 bases and J by 1 base, with 8 bases between. The CDR3 length is 12 residues. CDR1 and CDR2 (germline): ENHRY, SYGVKD.

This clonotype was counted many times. CDR3 residues: CASSSWETDTQYF. CDR3 nucleotides: TGTGCCAGCAGTTCTTGGGAGACAGATACGCAGTATTTT. This sequence joins TRBV12-3 or TRBV12-4 and TRBJ2-3; TRBD2 might be the D (5 bases). This CDR3 has 13 residues. Trimming shortened V by 4 bases and J by 3 bases, and 8 bases separated the two germline ends.

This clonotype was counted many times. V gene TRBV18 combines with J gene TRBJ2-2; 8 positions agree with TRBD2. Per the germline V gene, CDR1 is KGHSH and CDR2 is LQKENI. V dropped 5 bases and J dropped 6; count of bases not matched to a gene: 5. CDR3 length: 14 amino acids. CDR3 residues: CASSSRTSPGELFF. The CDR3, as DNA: TGTGCCAGCTCATCACGGACTAGCCCCGGGGAGCTGTTTTTT.

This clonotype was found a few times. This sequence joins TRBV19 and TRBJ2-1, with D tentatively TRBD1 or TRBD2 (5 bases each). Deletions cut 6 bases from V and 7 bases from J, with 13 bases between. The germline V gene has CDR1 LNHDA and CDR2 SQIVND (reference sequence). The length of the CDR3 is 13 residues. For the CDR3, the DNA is TGTGCCAGTAGGGACCAGGGAGCAAATGAGCAGTTCTTC. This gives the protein CASRDQGANEQFF.

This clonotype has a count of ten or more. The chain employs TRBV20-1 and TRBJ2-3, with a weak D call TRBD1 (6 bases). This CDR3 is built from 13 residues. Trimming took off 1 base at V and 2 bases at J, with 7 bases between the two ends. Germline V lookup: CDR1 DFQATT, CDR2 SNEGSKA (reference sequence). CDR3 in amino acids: CSARGTDTDTQYF. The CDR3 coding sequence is TGCAGTGCTAGAGGGACAGACACAGATACGCAGTATTTT.

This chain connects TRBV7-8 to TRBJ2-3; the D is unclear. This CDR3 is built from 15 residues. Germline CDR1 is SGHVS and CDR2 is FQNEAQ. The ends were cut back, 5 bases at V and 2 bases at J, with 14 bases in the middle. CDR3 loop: CASSPRRGPTDTQYF. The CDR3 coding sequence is TGTGCCAGCAGCCCCCGACGCGGCCCCACAGATACGCAGTATTTT.

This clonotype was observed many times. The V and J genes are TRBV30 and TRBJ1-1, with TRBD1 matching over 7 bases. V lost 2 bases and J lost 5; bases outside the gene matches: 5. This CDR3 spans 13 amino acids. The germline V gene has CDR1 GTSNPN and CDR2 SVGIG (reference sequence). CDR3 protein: CAWSLDRDTEAFF. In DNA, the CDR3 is TGTGCCTGGAGTCTTGACAGGGATACTGAAGCTTTCTTT.

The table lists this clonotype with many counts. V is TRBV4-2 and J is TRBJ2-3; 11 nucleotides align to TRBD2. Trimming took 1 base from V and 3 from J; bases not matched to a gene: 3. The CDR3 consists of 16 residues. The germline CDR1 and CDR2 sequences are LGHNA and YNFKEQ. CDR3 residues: CASSQAASGRTDTQYF. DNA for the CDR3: TGTGCCAGCAGCCAAGCGGCTAGCGGGAGGACAGATACGCAGTATTTT.

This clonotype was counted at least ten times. In nucleotides, the CDR3 is TGTGCCAGCTCACCAACCCTAGAGACCCAGTACTTC. Residues: CASSPTLETQYF. V usage is TRBV18 and J usage is TRBJ2-5; D uncertain. CDR3 length equals 12 residues. The V end was cut by 2 bases, the J end by 4 bases, with 5 bases between. Germline CDR1 KGHSH, CDR2 LQKENI. Full variable domain (outside the CDR3, taken from reference TRBV18 and TRBJ2-5): NAGVMQNPRHLVRRRGQEARLRCSPMKGHSHVYWYRQLPEEGLKFMVYLQKENIIDESGMPKERFSAEFPKEGPSILRIQQVVRGDSAAYFCASSPTLETQYFGPGTRLLVL.

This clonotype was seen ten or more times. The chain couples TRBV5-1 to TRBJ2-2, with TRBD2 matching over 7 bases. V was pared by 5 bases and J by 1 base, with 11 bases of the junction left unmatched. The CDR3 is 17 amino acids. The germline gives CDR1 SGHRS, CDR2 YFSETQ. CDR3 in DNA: TGCGCCAGCAGTAACGGGAGGCAAATCCTGAACACCGGGGAGCTGTTTTTT. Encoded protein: CASSNGRQILNTGELFF.

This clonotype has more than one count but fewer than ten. CDR3 residues: CASSYRDNQETQYF. CDR3 in DNA: TGTGCCAGCAGTTACCGGGACAACCAAGAGACCCAGTACTTC. The chain couples TRBV27 to TRBJ2-5, with D possibly matching TRBD1 (6 bases). The CDR3 consists of 14 residues. V dropped 4 bases and J dropped 0 bases, with 9 bases sitting between them. Germline V gene data show CDR1 as MNHEY and CDR2 as SMNVEV (reference sequence).

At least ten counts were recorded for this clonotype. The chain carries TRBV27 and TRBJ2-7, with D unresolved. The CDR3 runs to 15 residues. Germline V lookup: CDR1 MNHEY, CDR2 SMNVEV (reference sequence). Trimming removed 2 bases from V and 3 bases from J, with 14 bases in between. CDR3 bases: TGTGCCAGCAGTTTACCCCACACTTCGATCTACGAGCAGTACTTC. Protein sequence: CASSLPHTSIYEQYF.

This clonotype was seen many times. The CDR3 DNA reads TGTGCCAGCAGCCGTCCTACCGCCGGGGCTAGCACAGATACGCAGTATTTT. It specifies CASSRPTAGASTDTQYF. V usage is TRBV28 and J usage is TRBJ2-3, with D possibly called TRBD1 or TRBD2 (5 bases each). V lost 6 bases, J lost 0 bases, and 19 bases lay in between. Looked up from germline, CDR1 is MDHEN and CDR2 is SYDVKM. This CDR3 spans 17 amino acids.

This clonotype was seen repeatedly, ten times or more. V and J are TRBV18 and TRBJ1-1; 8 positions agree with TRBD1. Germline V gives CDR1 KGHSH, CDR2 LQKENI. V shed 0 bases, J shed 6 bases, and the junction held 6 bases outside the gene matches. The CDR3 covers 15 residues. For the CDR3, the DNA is TGTGCCAGCTCACCACCGCTGTCAGGGGGCCCTGAAGCTTTCTTT. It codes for CASSPPLSGGPEAFF.

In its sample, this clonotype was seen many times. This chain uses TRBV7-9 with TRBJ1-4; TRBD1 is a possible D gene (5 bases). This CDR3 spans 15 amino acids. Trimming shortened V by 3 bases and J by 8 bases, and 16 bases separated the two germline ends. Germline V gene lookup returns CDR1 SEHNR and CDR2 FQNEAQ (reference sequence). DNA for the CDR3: TGTGCCAGCAGCTTCCAACCTGCGTCAGGGGAAAAACTGTTTTTT. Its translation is CASSFQPASGEKLFF. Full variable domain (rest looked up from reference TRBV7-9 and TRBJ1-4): DTGVSQNPRHKITKRGQNVTFRCDPISEHNRLYWYRQTLGQGPEFLTYFQNEAQLEKSRLLSDRFSAERPKGSFSTLEIQRTEQGDSAMYLCASSFQPASGEKLFFGSGTQLSVL.

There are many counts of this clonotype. CDR3 nucleotides: TGTGCCAGCAGCCCACGACAGGGGGGTCAGCCCCAGCATTTT. Protein sequence: CASSPRQGGQPQHF. This chain uses TRBV7-2 with TRBJ1-5; 9 bases are shared with TRBD1. The CDR3 totals 14 residues. The trim removed 5 bases at V and 6 bases at J, leaving 5 bases unmatched. Germline values: CDR1 SGHTA, CDR2 FQGNSA. The variable domain in full, completed from reference TRBV7-2 and TRBJ1-5, reads GAGVSQSPSNKVTEKGKDVELRCDPISGHTALYWYRQSLGQGLEFLIYFQGNSAPDKSGLPSDRFSAERTGGSVSTLTIQRTQQEDSAVYLCASSPRQGGQPQHFGDGTRLSIL.

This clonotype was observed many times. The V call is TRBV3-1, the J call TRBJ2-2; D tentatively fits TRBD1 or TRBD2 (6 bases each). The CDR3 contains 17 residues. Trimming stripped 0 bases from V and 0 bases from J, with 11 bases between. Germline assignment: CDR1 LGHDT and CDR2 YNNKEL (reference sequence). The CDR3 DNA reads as TGTGCCAGCAGCCAAGATAGGGGGGACTCGAACACCGGGGAGCTGTTTTTT. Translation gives CASSQDRGDSNTGELFF.

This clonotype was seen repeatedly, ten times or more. CDR3 nucleotide sequence: TGCAGCGTTGATATGGGGGAGAGCGAGCAGTACTTC. Its protein product is CSVDMGESEQYF. The gene calls are TRBV29-1 and TRBJ2-7; D possibly matches TRBD1 or TRBD2 (5 bases each). This CDR3 region has 12 residues. With 3 bases removed from V and 6 bases from J, the gap between germline ends came to 12 bases. Germline V gene lookup returns CDR1 SQVTM and CDR2 ANQGSEA.

The CDR3 sequence: CASSYLPQPGLSYEQYF. In nucleotides, the CDR3 is TGTGCCAGCAGTTATTTACCCCAACCGGGGCTCTCCTACGAGCAGTACTTC. The chain combines TRBV6-5 with TRBJ2-7; D may correspond to TRBD1 or TRBD2 (5 bases each). Deletions cut 3 bases from V and 0 bases from J, with 18 bases between. Germline CDR1 reads MNHEY; CDR2 reads SVGAGI. This CDR3 is 17 amino acids long.